A selection of T cell receptor beta chains follows, all from one sample in a study of Ad26.COV2.S vaccination and SARS-CoV-2 variants. Sequenced by immunoSEQ multiplex PCR; TCRdb stores in-frame clones only, minus some. This table has 300,000 to 400,000 clones, around 86% appearing once. This material consisted of peripheral blood, taken in a trial of Ad26.COV2.S vaccine versus placebo. The origin of the receptors is a person between 18 and 59 years old who received the Ad26.COV2.S COVID-19 vaccine or a placebo. The CDR3 runs from the conserved cysteine through the conserved F or W. The D gene is left open where the match is weak. Some rows mark clone size as missing; the rest say once, few, many or name a class of expanded clone.

TRBV30	few	.	TRBJ2-1	CAWSVAGTSYNEQFF	TGTGCCTGGAGTGTGGCGGGGACCTCCTACAATGAGCAGTTCTTC
TRBV25-1	.	.	TRBJ2-1	CASSPRGVNEQFF	TGTGCCAGCAGCCCGAGGGGGGTCAATGAGCAGTTCTTC
TRBV5-8	.	TRBD1	TRBJ2-2	CASSKGTGDSGELFF	TGTGCCAGCAGCAAAGGGACAGGGGATTCCGGGGAGCTGTTTTTT
TRBV30	many	.	TRBJ1-3	CAWSPYSGNTIYF	TGTGCCTGGTCCCCCTACTCTGGAAACACCATATATTTT
TRBV30	.	.	TRBJ1-1	CAWSAHHTEAFF	TGTGCCTGGAGTGCCCACCACACTGAAGCTTTCTTT
TRBV30	.	.	TRBJ1-4	CAWSLGSRLGEKLFF	TGTGCCTGGAGCCTGGGTTCCCGCCTAGGTGAAAAACTGTTTTTT
TRBV18	.	.	TRBJ1-6	CASSPQEETGPLHF	TGTGCCAGCTCACCACAGGAAGAGACAGGTCCTCTCCACTTT
TRBV3-1/TRBV3-2	.	TRBD2	TRBJ2-1	CASSQVLGLALHEQFF	TGTGCCAGCAGCCAAGTTTTAGGACTAGCCCTGCATGAGCAGTTCTTC
TRBV11-2	once	TRBD1	TRBJ1-1	CASSPVIVGTDMNTEAFF	TGTGCCAGCAGCCCGGTCATCGTGGGGACAGACATGAACACTGAAGCTTTCTTT
TRBV29-1	.	.	TRBJ1-3	CSVGSRYGSGNTIYF	TGCAGCGTTGGCTCCCGCTATGGGTCTGGAAACACCATATATTTT
TRBV9	.	TRBD2	TRBJ2-1	CASSPLVAGILNEQFF	TGTGCCAGCAGCCCCCTTGTAGCGGGGATCCTAAATGAGCAGTTCTTC
TRBV19	.	.	TRBJ1-4	CASSNRAGSNEKLFF	TGTGCCAGTAGTAACCGCGCAGGCTCCAATGAAAAACTGTTTTTT
TRBV15	once	.	TRBJ1-1	CATSRVAVFGAFF	TGTGCCACCAGCAGAGTGGCGGTTTTCGGAGCTTTCTTT
TRBV6-5	.	TRBD1	TRBJ1-1	CASSRGTEAFF	TGTGCCAGCAGCAGGGGGACTGAAGCTTTCTTT
TRBV25-1	.	.	TRBJ2-7	CASSDYGEQYF	TGTGCCAGCAGTGATTACGGCGAGCAGTACTTC
TRBV7-6	.	.	TRBJ2-3	CASSLEFRRTDTQYF	TGTGCCAGCAGCTTAGAGTTTAGACGCACAGATACGCAGTATTTT
TRBV6-5	.	.	TRBJ1-5	CASSYSGTGNQPQHF	TGTGCCAGCAGTTACTCGGGGACGGGTAATCAGCCCCAGCATTTT
TRBV6-5	.	TRBD1	TRBJ1-5	CASSYRTGDQPQHF	TGTGCCAGCAGTTACCGGACAGGGGACCAGCCCCAGCATTTT
TRBV11-3	.	.	TRBJ2-1	CASSRTGLVNNEQFF	TGTGCCAGCAGCCGCACAGGGTTAGTAAACAATGAGCAGTTCTTC
TRBV6-5	.	.	TRBJ1-5	CASSLDRGDQPQHF	TGTGCCAGCAGTCTCGACAGAGGGGATCAGCCCCAGCATTTT
TRBV18	.	.	TRBJ1-1	CASSPARSGTEAFF	TGTGCCAGCTCACCCGCTAGAAGCGGCACTGAAGCTTTCTTT
TRBV7-2	.	.	TRBJ2-3	CASSPPPVPDTQYF	TGTGCCAGCAGCCCCCCCCCAGTCCCAGATACGCAGTATTTT
TRBV7-3	.	.	TRBJ1-2	CASSLKSTAGEGYTF	TGTGCCAGCAGCTTAAAGTCGACAGCAGGTGAAGGCTACACCTTC
TRBV5-1	.	.	TRBJ1-6	CASTPGWDSPLHF	TGCGCCAGCACTCCCGGGTGGGACTCACCCCTCCACTTT
TRBV5-1	.	.	TRBJ1-3	CASSLVAGSGNTIYF	TGCGCCAGCAGCTTGGTCGCAGGGTCTGGAAACACCATATATTTT
TRBV20-1	.	.	TRBJ2-1	CSAKPRGEQFF	TGCAGTGCTAAACCGCGAGGTGAGCAGTTCTTC
TRBV2	.	.	TRBJ2-7	CASSDIYYEQYF	TGTGCCAGCAGTGATATCTACTACGAGCAGTACTTC
TRBV27	once	TRBD1	TRBJ2-7	CASSLSQGAMQYF	TGTGCCAGCAGTTTATCCCAGGGGGCAATGCAGTACTTC
TRBV13	.	TRBD2	TRBJ2-1	CATLGLAGVEQFF	TGTGCCACCCTAGGACTAGCGGGGGTCGAGCAGTTCTTC
TRBV5-1	.	TRBD2	TRBJ2-5	CASSLAWTSDETQYF	TGCGCCAGCAGCTTGGCCTGGACTAGTGACGAGACCCAGTACTTC
TRBV6-5	once	.	TRBJ1-4	CASSSPGQNEKLFF	TGTGCCAGCAGTAGCCCAGGACAGAATGAAAAACTGTTTTTT
TRBV5-1	.	TRBD2	TRBJ2-3	CASSLWGTSGSTDTQYF	TGCGCCAGCAGCTTGTGGGGGACTAGCGGGAGCACAGATACGCAGTATTTT
TRBV3-1/TRBV3-2	.	.	TRBJ2-1	CASSPPSISLYNEQFF	TGTGCCAGCAGCCCTCCGTCCATTTCTCTTTACAATGAGCAGTTCTTC
TRBV7-6	.	TRBD2	TRBJ2-3	CASTLLAGGQSGTDTQYF	TGTGCCAGCACCCTACTAGCGGGGGGGCAGTCGGGCACAGATACGCAGTATTTT
TRBV18	once	.	TRBJ1-6	CASSRGQTLSSYNSPLHF	TGTGCCAGCTCACGAGGACAAACCTTGAGCTCCTATAATTCACCCCTCCACTTT
TRBV24-1	.	.	TRBJ2-3	CATSDTRGRTDTQYF	TGTGCCACCAGTGATACACGGGGGCGCACAGATACGCAGTATTTT
TRBV4-1	once	.	TRBJ1-1	CASSPASGATEAFF	TGCGCCAGCAGCCCAGCATCAGGGGCCACTGAAGCTTTCTTT
TRBV10-3	.	.	TRBJ1-1	CAIGSRDLTMNTEAFF	TGTGCCATCGGTTCACGCGATCTGACTATGAACACTGAAGCTTTCTTT
TRBV24-1	.	TRBD1	TRBJ1-1	CATSDSRDRGPLNTEAFF	TGTGCCACCAGTGACAGCCGGGACAGGGGTCCCCTGAACACTGAAGCTTTCTTT
TRBV5-5	.	.	TRBJ2-7	CASSLAETDSYEQYF	TGTGCCAGCAGCTTGGCGGAGACGGACTCCTACGAGCAGTACTTC
TRBV9	.	.	TRBJ1-2	CASSVSLVYGYTF	TGTGCCAGCAGCGTAAGTCTGGTATATGGCTACACCTTC
TRBV5-1	.	.	TRBJ2-3	CASSLESPGRTDTQYF	TGCGCCAGCAGCTTGGAATCTCCAGGACGCACAGATACGCAGTATTTT
TRBV18	.	.	TRBJ2-7	CASSPARKGVFSYEQYF	TGTGCCAGCTCACCAGCCAGGAAGGGGGTGTTCTCCTACGAGCAGTACTTC
TRBV9	.	.	TRBJ1-4	CASSADQGSNEKLFF	TGTGCCAGCAGCGCGGATCAGGGTTCTAATGAAAAACTGTTTTTT
TRBV6-2/TRBV6-3	.	TRBD2	TRBJ2-7	CASSYLGLASDEQYF	TGTGCCAGCAGTTATTTGGGACTAGCTAGCGACGAGCAGTACTTC
TRBV20-1	.	.	TRBJ2-7	CSARGADEQYF	TGCAGTGCCCGTGGGGCGGACGAGCAGTACTTC
TRBV5-4	once	TRBD2	TRBJ2-3	CASSLELAGGTDTQYF	TGTGCCAGCAGCTTGGAGCTAGCGGGGGGAACAGATACGCAGTATTTT
TRBV7-8	.	.	TRBJ1-1	CASRPGRNTEAFF	TGTGCCAGCAGACCAGGACGGAACACTGAAGCTTTCTTT
TRBV27	.	.	TRBJ2-7	CASSPRPSGLTEQYF	TGTGCCAGCAGTCCTAGACCATCAGGTCTCACAGAGCAGTACTTC
TRBV5-8	once	TRBD1	TRBJ2-3	CASSLDRGVADTQYF	TGTGCCAGCAGCTTAGACAGGGGAGTCGCAGATACGCAGTATTTT
TRBV7-2	.	.	TRBJ1-2	CASSLDGGSYGYTF	TGTGCCAGCAGCTTAGATGGGGGTTCCTATGGCTACACCTTC
TRBV3-1/TRBV3-2	.	TRBD1	TRBJ1-3	CASSRQGSRSGNTIYF	TGTGCCAGCAGCCGACAGGGGAGCCGCTCTGGAAACACCATATATTTT
TRBV5-1	.	.	TRBJ2-7	CASSSSALSYEQYF	TGCGCCAGCAGCTCCAGCGCCCTCTCCTACGAGCAGTACTTC
TRBV18	.	.	TRBJ2-1	CASSPGYEQFF	TGTGCCAGCTCACCGGGGTATGAGCAGTTCTTC
TRBV13	.	.	TRBJ1-1	CASSFLPPGESTEAFF	TGTGCCAGCAGCTTCCTACCTCCGGGAGAAAGTACTGAAGCTTTCTTT
TRBV7-9	.	TRBD1	TRBJ1-2	CASSLTGTGSGYTF	TGTGCCAGCAGCTTAACCGGGACAGGGAGCGGCTACACCTTC
TRBV15	once	.	TRBJ1-1	CATSVRLEGTEAFF	TGTGCCACCAGCGTAAGACTCGAGGGCACTGAAGCTTTCTTT
TRBV30	.	.	TRBJ1-1	CAWRPGSITEAFF	TGTGCCTGGAGGCCAGGTAGTATCACTGAAGCTTTCTTT
TRBV6-5	.	TRBD2	TRBJ2-5	CAGGTGGAEETQYF	TGTGCTGGGGGTACCGGGGGGGCCGAAGAGACCCAGTACTTC
TRBV4-2	.	TRBD2	TRBJ2-2	CASSQGSGGLNTGELFF	TGTGCCAGCAGCCAAGGATCGGGGGGTCTGAACACCGGGGAGCTGTTTTTT